A selection of T cell receptor beta chains follows, all from one sample in a study of T cells in Graves' hyperthyroidism and ophthalmopathy. TCRdb re-derived calls from the multiplex PCR reads in MiXCR, one entry per CDR3 protein. The sample includes 400,000 to 500,000 distinct CDR3 sequences, around 15% seen only once; the top ten take less than 20%. Sequencing was performed on blood. The receptors stem from a woman between 18 and 30 years old with Graves' hyperthyroidism. The CDR3 runs from the conserved cysteine through the conserved F or W. D genes are given only for firm matches. Only some rows state a clone size, as once, few, many or a class for expanded clones.

j_gene | v_gene | d_gene | abundance | CDR3nt | CDR3aa
TRBJ1-2 | TRBV6-1 | NA | many | TGTGCCAGCAGTGACGGAGACTATGGCTACACCTTC | CASSDGDYGYTF
TRBJ1-3 | TRBV24-1 | NA | many | TGTGCCACCAGTGATGACCTGGACGGAAACACCATATATTTT | CATSDDLDGNTIYF
TRBJ2-1 | TRBV6-5 | TRBD2 | NA | TGTGCCAGCAGTTACTCGGGGGGCGGGAGGGGCGATGAGCAGTTCTTC | CASSYSGGGRGDEQFF
TRBJ1-1 | TRBV6-1 | NA | NA | TGTGCCAGTGCCTGGGGGATGAACACTGAAGCTTTCTTT | CASAWGMNTEAFF
TRBJ2-5 | TRBV30 | NA | many | TGTGCCTGGAGTGTAAGCCGCCGAGAGACCCAGTACTTC | CAWSVSRRETQYF
TRBJ2-5 | TRBV6-2/TRBV6-3 | TRBD2 | many | TGTGCCAGCAGTTACCCCCCTTCTAGCGGGAGGGCCTCCGGATTCCAAGAGACCCAGTACTTC | CASSYPPSSGRASGFQETQYF
TRBJ1-1 | TRBV18 | NA | many | TGTGCCAGCTCACCAGCCGCCCCTGAAGCTTTCTTT | CASSPAAPEAFF
TRBJ2-4 | TRBV5-1 | NA | NA | TGCGCCAGCAGTCTGGACAGCGGGAACATTCAGTACTTC | CASSLDSGNIQYF
TRBJ2-1 | TRBV3-1 | TRBD1 | many | TGTGCCAGCAGCCTCCTACCGAGGACCGGGACAGGGTATTATGAGCAGTTCTTC | CASSLLPRTGTGYYEQFF
TRBJ2-7 | TRBV5-1 | NA | many | TGCGCCAGCAGCTTTTCGCCTAGCGAGTACGAGCAGTACTTC | CASSFSPSEYEQYF
TRBJ1-5 | TRBV5-6 | NA | few | TGTGCCAGCAGCCGCGGACGGATCAATCAGCCCCAGCATTTT | CASSRGRINQPQHF
TRBJ2-6 | TRBV5-1 | NA | few | TGCGCCAGCAGCTTGGATGGGACTGGGGCCAACGTCCTGACTTTC | CASSLDGTGANVLTF
TRBJ2-3 | TRBV20-1 | TRBD2 | many | TGCAGTGCTTTCGGACTAGCGGTTAAAGGGGGTACGACAGATACGCAGTATTTT | CSAFGLAVKGGTTDTQYF
TRBJ2-5 | TRBV30 | TRBD2 | NA | TGTGCCTGGAGTCTAGCGGGAGGGCAAGAGACCCAGTACTTC | CAWSLAGGQETQYF
TRBJ2-4 | TRBV18 | NA | many | TGTGCCAGCTCACCGCTGACAGTAGCCAAAAACATTCAGTACTTC | CASSPLTVAKNIQYF